The source of this TCR beta chain is a study of T cells in Graves' hyperthyroidism and ophthalmopathy. General study results and limits: Peripheral blood also featured most of the thyroid clonotypes expanded above 0.001.

Over 18 months, lack of ophthalmopathy progression marked Graves' hyperthyroidism as stable. The hyperthyroidism was newly diagnosed and had lasted under 2 months; the patients were aged 18 to 65. Extraction of PBMCs used 7.5 to 10 ml of fresh peripheral blood. At least ten counts were recorded for this clonotype. Its antigen is unidentified. The J segment lost 1 base and the V segment lost 6 bases, leaving 14 bases of the junction unmatched. CDR1 is SNHLY and CDR2 is FYNNEI in the germline V gene. There are 19 residues in the CDR3. Researchers took RNA transcripts and amplified the TCR beta CDR3 regions from them. First-round RT-PCR with HTBI primers amplified the TCR CDR3 region. One entry per CDR3 protein results from TCRdb running MiXCR on the multiplex PCR reads. The sample consists of more than 450,000 distinct CDR3 sequences, 12% to 15% of them appearing once.

V is TRBV2 and J is TRBJ2-3; 12 positions agree with TRBD2. This TCR was recovered from a woman aged 40 to 50 with Graves' hyperthyroidism. Sequencing was performed on blood. The CDR3 DNA follows: TGTGCCAGCAGACCCTCCTGGACTAGCGGGAACATCTGCACAGATACGCAGTATTTT. This codes for CASRPSWTSGNICTDTQYF.